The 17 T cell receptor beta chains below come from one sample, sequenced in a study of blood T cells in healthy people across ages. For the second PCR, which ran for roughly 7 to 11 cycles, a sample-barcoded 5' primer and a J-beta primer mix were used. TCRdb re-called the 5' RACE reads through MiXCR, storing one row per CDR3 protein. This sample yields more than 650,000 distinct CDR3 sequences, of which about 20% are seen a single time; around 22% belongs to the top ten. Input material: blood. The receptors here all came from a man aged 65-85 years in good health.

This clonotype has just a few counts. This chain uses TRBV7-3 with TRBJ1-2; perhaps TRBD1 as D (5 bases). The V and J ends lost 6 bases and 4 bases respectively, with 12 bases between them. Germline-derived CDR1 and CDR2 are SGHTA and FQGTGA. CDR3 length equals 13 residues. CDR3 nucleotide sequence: TGTGCCAGCAGTCAGGCAGGGCTCTATGGCTACACCTTC. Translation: CASSQAGLYGYTF.

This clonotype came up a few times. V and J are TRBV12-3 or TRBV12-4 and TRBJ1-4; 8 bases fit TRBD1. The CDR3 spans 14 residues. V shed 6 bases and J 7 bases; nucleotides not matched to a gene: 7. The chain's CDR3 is CASRAQGVSEKLFF. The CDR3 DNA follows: TGTGCCAGCAGGGCACAGGGGGTTAGTGAAAAACTGTTTTTT.

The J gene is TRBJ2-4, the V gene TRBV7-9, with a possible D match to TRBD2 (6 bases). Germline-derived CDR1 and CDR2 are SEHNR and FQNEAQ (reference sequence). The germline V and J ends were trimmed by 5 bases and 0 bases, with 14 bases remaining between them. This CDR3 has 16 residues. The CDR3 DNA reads TGTGCCAGCAGCCCTACTAGCTTTCTAGCCAAAAACATTCAGTACTTC. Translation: CASSPTSFLAKNIQYF.

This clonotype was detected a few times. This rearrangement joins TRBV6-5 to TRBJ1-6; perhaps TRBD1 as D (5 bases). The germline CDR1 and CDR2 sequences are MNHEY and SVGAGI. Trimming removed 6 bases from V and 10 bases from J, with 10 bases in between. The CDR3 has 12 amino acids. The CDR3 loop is CASRGLESPLHF. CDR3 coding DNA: TGTGCCAGCAGGGGACTTGAGTCACCCCTCCACTTT.

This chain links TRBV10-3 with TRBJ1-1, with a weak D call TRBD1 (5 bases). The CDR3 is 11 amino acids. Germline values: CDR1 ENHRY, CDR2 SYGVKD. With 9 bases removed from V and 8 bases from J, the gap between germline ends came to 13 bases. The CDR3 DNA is TGTGCCATGCAGGGAGGAGGAGAAGCTTTCTTT. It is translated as CAMQGGGEAFF.

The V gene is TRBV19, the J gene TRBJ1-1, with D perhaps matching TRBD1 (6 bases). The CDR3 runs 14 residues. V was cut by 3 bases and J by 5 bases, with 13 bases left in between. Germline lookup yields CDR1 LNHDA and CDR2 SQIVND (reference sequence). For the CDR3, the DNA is TGTGCCAGTAGTATGAGGGACATCTGGACTGAAGCTTTCTTT. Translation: CASSMRDIWTEAFF.

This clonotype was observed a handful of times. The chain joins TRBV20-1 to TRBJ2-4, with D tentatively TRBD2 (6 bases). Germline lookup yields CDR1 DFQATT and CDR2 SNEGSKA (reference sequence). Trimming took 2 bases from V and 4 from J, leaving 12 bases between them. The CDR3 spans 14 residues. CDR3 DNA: TGCAGTGCTAGATTCGGCGGAGGGAAAAACATTCAGTACTTC. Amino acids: CSARFGGGKNIQYF.

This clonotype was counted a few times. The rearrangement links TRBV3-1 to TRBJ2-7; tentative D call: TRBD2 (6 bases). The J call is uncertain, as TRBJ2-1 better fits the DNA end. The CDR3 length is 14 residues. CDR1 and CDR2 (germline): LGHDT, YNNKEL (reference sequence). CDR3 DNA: TGTGCCAGCAGCCAGCGGCGGGGAGGCAATGAGCAGTTCTTC. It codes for CASSQRRGGNEQFF.

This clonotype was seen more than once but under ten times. This CDR3 is CATSVQNIQYF. The DNA of the CDR3 is TGTGCCACCTCCGTGCAAAACATTCAGTACTTC. The chain couples TRBV28 to TRBJ2-4; D unresolved. The CDR3 has 11 residues. The V end lost 10 bases, the J end lost 5 bases, and 9 bases lay between the germline ends. Germline V gene data show CDR1 as MDHEN and CDR2 as SYDVKM. Full variable domain (rest looked up from reference TRBV28 and TRBJ2-4): DVKVTQSSRYLVKRTGEKVFLECVQDMDHENMFWYRQDPGLGLRLIYFSYDVKMKEKGDIPEGYSVSREKKERFSLILESASTNQTSMYLCATSVQNIQYFGAGTRLSVL.

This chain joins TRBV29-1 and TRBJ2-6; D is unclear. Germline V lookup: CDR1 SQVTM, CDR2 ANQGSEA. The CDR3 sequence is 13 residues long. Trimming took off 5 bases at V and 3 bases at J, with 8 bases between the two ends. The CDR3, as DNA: TGCAGCGTTAGAGGAGATGGGGCCAACGTCCTGACTTTC. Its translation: CSVRGDGANVLTF.

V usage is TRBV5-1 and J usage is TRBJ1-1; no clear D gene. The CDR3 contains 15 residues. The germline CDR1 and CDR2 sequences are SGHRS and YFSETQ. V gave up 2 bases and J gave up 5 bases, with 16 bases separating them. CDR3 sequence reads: CASSLESGVRTEAFF. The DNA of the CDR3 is TGCGCCAGCAGCTTAGAATCCGGGGTTCGGACTGAAGCTTTCTTT.

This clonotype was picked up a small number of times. Here the CDR3 reads CASSPSGDYLATQYF. DNA of the CDR3: TGTGCCAGCAGCCCATCGGGGGACTACCTGGCAACCCAGTACTTC. This chain connects TRBV9 to TRBJ2-5; the match to TRBD2 covers 7 bases. The V and J ends lost 4 bases and 8 bases, in that order; junction bases with no gene match: 14. There are 15 residues in the CDR3. Germline V gene data show CDR1 as SGDLS and CDR2 as YYNGEE.

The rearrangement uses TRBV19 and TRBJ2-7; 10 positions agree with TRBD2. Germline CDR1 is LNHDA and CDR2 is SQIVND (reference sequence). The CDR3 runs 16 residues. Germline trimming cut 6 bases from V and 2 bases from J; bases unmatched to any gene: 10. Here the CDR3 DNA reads TGTGCCAGTAGCCAAGGAGAACTAGCGGGGACCTACGAGCAGTACTTC. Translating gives CASSQGELAGTYEQYF.

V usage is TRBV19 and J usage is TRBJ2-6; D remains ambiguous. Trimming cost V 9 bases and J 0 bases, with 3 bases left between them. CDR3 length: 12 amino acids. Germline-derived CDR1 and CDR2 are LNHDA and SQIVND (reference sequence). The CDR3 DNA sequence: TGTGCCAGCCTCTCTGGGGCCAACGTCCTGACTTTC. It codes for CASLSGANVLTF.

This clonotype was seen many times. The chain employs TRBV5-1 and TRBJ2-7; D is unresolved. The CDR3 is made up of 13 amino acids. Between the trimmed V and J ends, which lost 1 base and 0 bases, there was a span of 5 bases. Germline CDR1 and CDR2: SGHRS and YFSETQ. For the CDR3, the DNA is TGCGCCAGCAGCTTGAACCCCTCCTACGAGCAGTACTTC. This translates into CASSLNPSYEQYF.

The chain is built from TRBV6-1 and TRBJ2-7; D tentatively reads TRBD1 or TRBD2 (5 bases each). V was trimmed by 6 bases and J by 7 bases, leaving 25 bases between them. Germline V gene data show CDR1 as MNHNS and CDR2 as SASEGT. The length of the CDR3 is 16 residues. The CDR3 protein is CASRLIPGPTQSEQYF. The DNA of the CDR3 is TGTGCCAGCAGATTGATACCGGGACCAACCCAGAGTGAGCAGTACTTC.

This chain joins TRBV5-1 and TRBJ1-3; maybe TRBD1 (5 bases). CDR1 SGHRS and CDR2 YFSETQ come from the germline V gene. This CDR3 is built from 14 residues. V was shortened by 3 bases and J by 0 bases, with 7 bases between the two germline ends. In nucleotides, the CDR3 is TGCGCCAGCAGCTACGGGGCCTCTGGAAACACCATATATTTT. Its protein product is CASSYGASGNTIYF.